This TCR beta chain was observed in a study of vaccination and CD4 T cells after COVID-19. At the level of the study: Blood was drawn a median 72 days post second dose, range 14 to 241. Researchers treated cells with overlapping spike peptides taken from SARS-CoV-2, HCoV-NL63, HCoV-OC43 and HCoV-229E.

Sequence data for DNA of cultured CD4+ T cells were generated by the Oncomine TCR Beta short-read assay. TCRdb reanalysed the PCR reads using MiXCR and keeps one entry per CDR3 protein. The sample records fewer than 15,000 distinct CDR3 sequences, just under 35% being singletons. Stated treatment: roughly 11-day PBMC culture with coronavirus spike peptide pools or control peptides (ViraFEST assay). Study-level points and caveats: For convalescent patients, a median 86.3% of reactive clones surfaced exclusively after vaccination.

This clonotype was seen a handful of times. Its antigen is undetermined. The sequenced sample consisted of CD4+ T cells from blood, cultured in vitro. This clonotype was sampled from a human donor who had recovered from COVID-19.

The chain's CDR3 is CSAQTDRVETQYF. CDR3 DNA sequence: TGCAGTGCTCAAACCGACAGGGTAGAGACCCAGTACTTC. The V and J genes are TRBV20-1 and TRBJ2-5, with 7 bases aligning to TRBD1. Germline lookup yields CDR1 DFQATT and CDR2 SNEGSKA (reference sequence). CDR3 length equals 13 residues. Trimming at V came to 5 bases and at J to 4 bases, leaving 7 bases not matched to a gene.